Listed below are T cell receptor beta chains from one sample, sequenced in a study of radiotherapy plus CTLA-4 blockade in lung cancer. The protocol was immunoSEQ multiplex PCR, while the TCRdb copy is restricted to in-frame clones and leaves out a portion. The sample has some 51,000 clones; 65% to 85% are singletons. The specimen comprised peripheral blood, sampled from a patient treated with radiotherapy plus ipilimumab. All receptors derive from a human donor with non-small cell lung cancer whose response to radiotherapy plus ipilimumab could not be evaluated. Both conserved end residues are part of each CDR3. D genes are given only for firm matches. Size tells how often a clone was seen (once, few, many) or the class of an expanded clone, and some rows leave it out.

clone_size,d_call,j_call,v_call,cdr3_nt,cdr3_aa
few,.,TRBJ1-1,TRBV7-2,TGTGCCAGCAGCTTAGCGGGACACATGAACACTGAAGCTTTCTTT,CASSLAGHMNTEAFF
.,.,TRBJ2-5,TRBV10-3,TGTGCCATCAGTGAGGGAGGACAGCCGCAAGAGACCCAGTACTTC,CAISEGGQPQETQYF
.,TRBD1,TRBJ1-2,TRBV5-1,TGCGCCAGCAGCCTGGACAGGGACGGCTACACCTTC,CASSLDRDGYTF
.,.,TRBJ1-5,TRBV7-7,TGTGCCCTCCCCCCTCAAGAAAACTACCGTCCTAACCATCAGCCCCAGCATTTT,CALPPQENYRPNHQPQHF
.,.,TRBJ2-1,TRBV6-6,TGTGCCAGCAGTTACGGCGGGAATAATGAGCAGTTCTTC,CASSYGGNNEQFF
.,.,TRBJ2-4,TRBV14,TGTGCCAGCAGCCAGGGGTTGCGGGGTGCGCGAAGAAACATTCAGTACTTC,CASSQGLRGARRNIQYF
.,.,TRBJ2-2,TRBV7-9,TGTGCCAGCAGCTTAACTAGGACGAACACCGGGGAGCTGTTTTTT,CASSLTRTNTGELFF
.,.,TRBJ2-5,TRBV30,TGTGCCGGTGATATCCTTGGAGGTCGGGAGACCCAGTACTTC,CAGDILGGRETQYF
.,TRBD2,TRBJ2-7,TRBV2,TGTGCCAGCAGCGAGCGGGGGGCCCGGGGGGAGCAGTACTTC,CASSERGARGEQYF
once,TRBD2,TRBJ2-1,TRBV9,TGTGCCAGCACCCCGGGACTAGGGACCTACAATGAGCAGTTCTTC,CASTPGLGTYNEQFF
.,.,TRBJ1-1,TRBV6-6,TGTGCCAGCAGCAACGGACAGAGCACTGAAGCTTTCTTT,CASSNGQSTEAFF
.,TRBD2,TRBJ2-7,TRBV29-1,TGCAGCGTCGGGCGGGAGGCCTACGAGCAGTACTTC,CSVGREAYEQYF
.,.,TRBJ1-2,TRBV30,TGTGCCTGGAGTCCGGGGGGACACCCGCCAAGAGGGGGTGGCTACACCTTC,CAWSPGGHPPRGGGYTF
.,.,TRBJ1-2,TRBV9,TGTGCCAGCAGTCCAGAAGGGCGGGGTACAGACTATGGCTACACCTTC,CASSPEGRGTDYGYTF
few,TRBD1,TRBJ1-3,TRBV7-9,TGTGCCAGCAGCTTAGCTGGGACAGGGGGAAACACCATATATTTT,CASSLAGTGGNTIYF
once,TRBD2,TRBJ2-3,TRBV19,TGTGCCAGTAAGACTAGCGGGGGGACAGATACGCAGTATTTT,CASKTSGGTDTQYF
.,.,TRBJ2-3,TRBV9,TGTGCCAGCAGCGTATACGGGTATAGCACAGATACGCAGTATTTT,CASSVYGYSTDTQYF
once,TRBD2,TRBJ2-3,TRBV2,TGTGCCGGAGGACTAGCGGGCACAGATACGCAGTATTTT,CAGGLAGTDTQYF
.,.,TRBJ1-5,TRBV7-2,TGTGCCAGCAGCTTAGGGGTAGCCAACAATCAGCCCCAGCATTTT,CASSLGVANNQPQHF
.,TRBD2,TRBJ2-3,TRBV30,TGTGCCTGGACCCCCCTAGCGGGAGGGCCAGATACGCAGTATTTT,CAWTPLAGGPDTQYF
.,TRBD1,TRBJ2-7,TRBV5-1,TGCGCCAGCAGCTGGGGAAGACCGGGACAGTCGTACGAGCAGTACTTC,CASSWGRPGQSYEQYF
few,.,TRBJ2-3,TRBV19,TGTGCCAGTAGTATATCGGGGTTGGATACGCAGTATTTT,CASSISGLDTQYF
.,.,TRBJ2-5,TRBV9,TGTGCCAGCAGCGTAGGTAGGGTCGCGGGGACCCAGTACTTC,CASSVGRVAGTQYF
few,.,TRBJ1-1,TRBV7-9,TGTGCCAGCAGCTTAGTTTTATCGGGGACTGAAGCTTTCTTT,CASSLVLSGTEAFF
.,TRBD1,TRBJ2-1,TRBV28,TGTGCCAGCTACGAACGGACAGGGAACTATGAGCAGTTCTTC,CASYERTGNYEQFF
few,TRBD1,TRBJ1-1,TRBV5-1,TGCGCCAGCAGCCTCTGGACAGGGGGCGAATCAGAAGCTTTCTTT,CASSLWTGGESEAFF
once,.,TRBJ2-7,TRBV20-1,TGCAGTGCGCGGACAGCCTACGAGCAGTACTTC,CSARTAYEQYF
.,.,TRBJ2-1,TRBV4-1,TGCGCCAGCAGCCTATGGAGCGGCTACAATGAGCAGTTCTTC,CASSLWSGYNEQFF
.,.,TRBJ1-3,TRBV7-7,TGTGCCAGCAGCCCGGGGGTAGTAGGGAATCCTGGAAACACCATATATTTT,CASSPGVVGNPGNTIYF
.,TRBD2,TRBJ2-5,TRBV5-1,TGCGCCAGCAGCTTGGCCGGGTCTAGCGGGGGACAAGAGACCCAGTACTTC,CASSLAGSSGGQETQYF
once,TRBD2,TRBJ2-5,TRBV5-4,TGTGCCAGCAGCTTGGGACTAGCGGGGGAGGGGGAGACCCAGTACTTC,CASSLGLAGEGETQYF
.,.,TRBJ2-7,TRBV11-1,TGTGCCAGCAGCCGGAGCTACGAGCAGTACTTC,CASSRSYEQYF
.,TRBD1,TRBJ2-1,TRBV6-1,TGTGCCAGCAGGACCCCGGGACAGCTGAGGAATGAGCAGTTCTTC,CASRTPGQLRNEQFF
.,.,TRBJ2-7,TRBV7-9,TGTGCCAGCAGCTTAGAAATCAACGAGCAGTACTTC,CASSLEINEQYF
.,.,TRBJ1-6,TRBV27,TGTGCCAGCGGCGACACACCCCTCCACTTT,CASGDTPLHF
.,TRBD1,TRBJ1-1,TRBV11-1,TGTGCCAGCAGCTTTTCCCGGACAGGGACGACTGAAGCTTTCTTT,CASSFSRTGTTEAFF
.,TRBD1,TRBJ2-7,TRBV5-1,TGCGCCAGCAGCAAGGACAGGTCAAATTACGAGCAGTACTTC,CASSKDRSNYEQYF
few,.,TRBJ2-1,TRBV2,TGTGCCAGCAGTGAGGCTAGCGCCTACAATGAGCAGTTCTTC,CASSEASAYNEQFF
.,.,TRBJ1-2,TRBV9,TGTGCCAGCAGCCCGAAAGGGAGGTTGGCGTTGGGCTACACCTTC,CASSPKGRLALGYTF
.,.,TRBJ1-5,TRBV2,TGTGCCAGCAGTGAAGCGCGGGGCCACAATCAGCCCCAGCATTTT,CASSEARGHNQPQHF
.,.,TRBJ1-4,TRBV7-2,TGTGCCAGCAGCTACTGGGGGGGGCGTGAAAAACTGTTTTTT,CASSYWGGREKLFF
.,.,TRBJ2-1,TRBV9,TGTGCCAGCAGCGCCTATTTTGGGACTCGGCAGTTCTTC,CASSAYFGTRQFF
.,TRBD1,TRBJ2-2,TRBV6-1,TGTGCCAGCAGTGGTCACAGGACAGGGGGCACCGGGGAGCTGTTTTTT,CASSGHRTGGTGELFF
.,.,TRBJ2-2,TRBV5-6,TGTGCCAGCAGCACGTATTCCGGGTCCAGCCGGGTTAACCGGGAGCTGTTTTTT,CASSTYSGSSRVNRELFF
.,TRBD1,TRBJ2-7,TRBV6-5,TGTGCCAGCAGTTACGCGACAGGGGGCTACGAGCAGTACTTC,CASSYATGGYEQYF
.,TRBD2,TRBJ2-3,TRBV9,TGTGCCAGCAGCGCCGCGGGACTACGCACAGATACGCAGTATTTT,CASSAAGLRTDTQYF
.,.,TRBJ2-7,TRBV6-6,TGTGCCAGCAGCGCAGGGGACGAGCAGTACTTC,CASSAGDEQYF
.,TRBD1,TRBJ2-2,TRBV18,TGTGCCAGCTCACCACCAGGGGGCAGCTGGGCGAACACCGGGGAGCTGTTTTTT,CASSPPGGSWANTGELFF
.,.,TRBJ1-2,TRBV4-1,TGCGCCAGCAGCCAAGACCTCGAGGAGGCCCGTCGGGGTGGCTACACCTTC,CASSQDLEEARRGGYTF
.,.,TRBJ1-1,TRBV9,TGTGCCAGCAGCGAACAACTAGGTCGGGGGGTGAACACTGAAGCTTTCTTT,CASSEQLGRGVNTEAFF
.,TRBD1,TRBJ2-7,TRBV14,TGTGCCAGCAGCCGGGACAGGGCATCCTACGAGCAGTACTTC,CASSRDRASYEQYF
.,.,TRBJ1-1,TRBV28,TGTGCCACCAAATACTCCAGGGTAGTGAACACTGAAGCTTCCTTT,CATKYSRVVNTEASF
.,.,TRBJ1-1,TRBV16,TGTGCCAGCAGCCAAATGACGACAGGGAACACTGAAGCTTTCTTT,CASSQMTTGNTEAFF
once,TRBD1,TRBJ1-2,TRBV6-5,TGTGCCAGCACCTTCAGGGGGCTGAACTATGGCTACACCTTC,CASTFRGLNYGYTF
few,.,TRBJ2-5,TRBV15,TGTGCCACCAGCAGAGATCTAGGTAATCAAGAGACCCAGTACTTC,CATSRDLGNQETQYF
.,TRBD2,TRBJ2-2,TRBV10-2,TGCGCCAGCAGTGATACTAGCGGGGATAACACCGGGGAGCTGTTTTTT,CASSDTSGDNTGELFF
.,.,TRBJ1-1,TRBV25-1,TGTGCCAGCACTGAGGGGGGGAGGGGTACTGAAGCTTTCTTT,CASTEGGRGTEAFF